The clone carrying this T cell receptor beta chain was seen repeatedly, ten times or more. Its antigen remains unknown. These data originate in a study of response to subunit inactivated influenza vaccine. Study-level points and caveats: Only a handful of new T cells, the authors suggested, are recruited with each seasonal influenza vaccination.

Germline CDR1 is DFQATT and CDR2 is SNEGSKA (reference sequence). With V trimmed by 3 bases and J by 6 bases, 10 bases remained unmatched. This CDR3 contains 15 residues. Each CDR3 protein gets one entry after TCRdb re-called the RT-PCR reads with MiXCR. Among 560,000 or so distinct CDR3 sequences listed, 7.6% were seen once. Sequenced material: PBMCs from blood, taken about 23 months after vaccination. The TCR originated in a man between 50 and 69 years old who received an inactivated influenza vaccine. The J gene is TRBJ2-7, the V gene TRBV20-1; 11 nucleotides align to TRBD1. The CDR3 region is CSARDRTGGPSEQYF. CDR3 in DNA: TGCAGTGCTAGGGACCGGACAGGGGGCCCATCCGAGCAGTACTTC.